These 32 T cell receptor beta chains were all obtained from the same sample, sequenced in a study of T cell responses to AZD1222 COVID-19 vaccine. Generated by immunoSEQ multiplex PCR, the TCRdb table keeps only in-frame clones and is missing some. Seen here are around 120,000 clones, around 90% observed once, and the top ten hold 25% to 35%. This specimen was peripheral blood, taken on day 0 of AZD1222 vaccination. The receptors here all came from an adult in good health.

This CDR3 is CASSPRTSGGTDTQYF. As DNA, the CDR3 is TGTGCCAGCAGCCCTCGGACTAGCGGGGGAACAGATACGCAGTATTTT. This chain joins TRBV6-2 or TRBV6-3 and TRBJ2-3; 13 bases line up with TRBD2. After removal of 6 bases from V and 3 bases from J, the junction contained 6 bases not matched to a gene. CDR1 is MNHEY, CDR2 SVGEGT, per germline. CDR3 length equals 16 residues.

J is TRBJ2-5 and V is TRBV29-1; TRBD1 might be the D (7 bases). This CDR3 is built from 13 residues. Deletions cut 4 bases from V and 7 bases from J, with 16 bases between. The germline V gene encodes CDR1 SQVTM and CDR2 ANQGSEA. The CDR3 here is CSVGAGGKGTQYF. In DNA, the CDR3 is TGCAGCGTTGGGGCAGGGGGGAAGGGGACCCAGTACTTC.

This clone was found once. This chain uses TRBV7-3 with TRBJ1-6, with D perhaps TRBD1 (6 bases). This CDR3 region has 14 residues. Germline CDR1 reads SGHTA; CDR2 reads FQGTGA. Deletions cut 8 bases from V and 6 bases from J, with 14 bases between. The DNA for the CDR3 is TGTGCCAGCGCCAGGGGCAGGGGTAATTCACCCCTCCACTTT. It encodes CASARGRGNSPLHF. The full variable domain, completed using reference TRBV7-3 and TRBJ1-6, is GAGVSQTPSNKVTEKGKYVELRCDPISGHTALYWYRQSLGQGPEFLIYFQGTGAADDSGLPNDRFFAVRPEGSVSTLKIQRTERGDSAVYLCASARGRGNSPLHFGNGTRLTVT.

The gene calls are TRBV6-5 and TRBJ1-5; TRBD1 aligns across 10 bases. This CDR3 is built from 16 residues. With V trimmed by 4 bases and J by 5 bases, 8 bases remained unmatched. The germline CDR1 and CDR2 sequences are MNHEY and SVGAGI. In DNA form, the CDR3 reads TGTGCCAGCAGTTCCGTAGACAGGGGGCGGGATCAGCCCCAGCATTTT. Encoded protein: CASSSVDRGRDQPQHF.

The rearrangement uses TRBV7-7 and TRBJ2-5; 13 bases are shared with TRBD2. After removal of 4 bases from V and 4 bases from J, the junction contained 3 bases not matched to a gene. CDR1 is SSHAT and CDR2 is FNYEAQ in the germline V gene (reference sequence). The CDR3 has 15 amino acids. As DNA, the CDR3 is TGTGCCAGCAGCTCGGGACTAGCGGGGACAGAGACCCAGTACTTC. Its translation: CASSSGLAGTETQYF.

The chain is built from TRBV10-3 and TRBJ2-7; 15 bases line up with TRBD2. V shed 6 bases and J 3 bases; nucleotides not matched to a gene: 6. The CDR3 is 16 residues long. Per the germline V gene, CDR1 is ENHRY and CDR2 is SYGVKD. CDR3 loop: CAISPGLAGGVYEQYF. In nucleotides, the CDR3 is TGTGCCATCAGCCCCGGACTAGCGGGAGGGGTCTACGAGCAGTACTTC.

This chain uses TRBV19 with TRBJ1-5; 7 bases fit TRBD1. The CDR3 is made up of 14 amino acids. Germline V gene data show CDR1 as LNHDA and CDR2 as SQIVND (reference sequence). Germline trimming cut 6 bases from V and 4 bases from J; bases unmatched to any gene: 6. CDR3 bases: TGTGCCAGTAGCCCGGGACAGACTAATCAGCCCCAGCATTTT. It is translated as CASSPGQTNQPQHF.

The V and J genes are TRBV9 and TRBJ1-2, with 11 positions matching TRBD1. The CDR3 length is 15 residues. Per germline, CDR1 SGDLS and CDR2 YYNGEE. V shed 0 bases and J 8 bases; nucleotides not matched to a gene: 6. CDR3 DNA: TGTGCCAGCAGCGTAGGTGCCCGGACAGGGGGCGGCTACACCTTC. This translates into CASSVGARTGGGYTF.

The CDR3 DNA is TGTGCCAGCAGCAGAACAGGGACCGACGAGCAGTACTTC. Translating it yields CASSRTGTDEQYF. The chain links TRBV7-2 to TRBJ2-7; weak D call: TRBD1 (6 bases). V lost 5 bases and J lost 5, with 13 bases in between. The CDR3 totals 13 residues. Germline CDR1 and CDR2: SGHTA and FQGNSA. Based on the CDR3 plus reference TRBV7-2 and TRBJ2-7, the full variable domain is GAGVSQSPSNKVTEKGKDVELRCDPISGHTALYWYRQSLGQGLEFLIYFQGNSAPDKSGLPSDRFSAERTGGSVSTLTIQRTQQEDSAVYLCASSRTGTDEQYFGPGTRLTVT.

V usage is TRBV27 and J usage is TRBJ2-7, with 8 bases identical to TRBD1. The CDR3 sequence is 13 residues long. J lost 3 bases, V lost 8 bases, and 6 bases had no gene match. CDR1 is MNHEY and CDR2 is SMNVEV in the germline V gene (reference sequence). The CDR3 DNA reads TGTGCCAGCCGACAGGGGAGCCGCTACGAGCAGTACTTC. Translated, it gives CASRQGSRYEQYF.

The chain uses TRBV7-9 and TRBJ2-1; tentatively, D is TRBD2 (5 bases). There are 16 residues in the CDR3. Trimming removed 5 bases at V and 0 bases at J, with 14 bases between. Germline lookup yields CDR1 SEHNR and CDR2 FQNEAQ (reference sequence). This chain's CDR3 is CASSPPKRSSYNEQFF. In DNA form, the CDR3 reads TGTGCCAGCAGCCCCCCCAAGCGGAGCTCCTACAATGAGCAGTTCTTC.

This chain joins TRBV5-4 and TRBJ2-2; TRBD1 matches at 11 bases. Trimming at V came to 2 bases and at J to 6 bases, leaving 3 bases not matched to a gene. Germline loops: CDR1 SGHNT, CDR2 YYREEE (reference sequence). The CDR3 is 15 amino acids. CDR3 residues: CASSFPGQGAGELFF. The CDR3 region has the DNA TGTGCCAGCAGCTTCCCGGGACAGGGGGCCGGGGAGCTGTTTTTT.

The chain joins TRBV13 to TRBJ2-5; D call uncertain. This CDR3 is built from 13 residues. V lost 3 bases, J lost 5 bases, and 10 bases lay in between. Germline CDR1 is PRHDT and CDR2 is FYEKMQ (reference sequence). CDR3: CASSFIARETQYF. CDR3 bases: TGTGCCAGCAGCTTTATAGCTCGGGAGACCCAGTACTTC. Full variable domain (outside the CDR3, taken from reference TRBV13 and TRBJ2-5): AAGVIQSPRHLIKEKRETATLKCYPIPRHDTVYWYQQGPGQDPQFLISFYEKMQSDKGSIPDRFSAQQFSDYHSELNMSSLELGDSALYFCASSFIARETQYFGPGTRLLVL.

The CDR3 DNA sequence: TGTGCCAGCAGTTATGCGGGGAACTATGGCTACACCTTC. Its protein product is CASSYAGNYGYTF. The chain links TRBV6-5 to TRBJ1-2; D not certain. The CDR3 length is 13 residues. V dropped 3 bases and J dropped 2 bases, with 7 bases sitting between them. Per the germline V gene, CDR1 is MNHEY and CDR2 is SVGAGI.

The V call is TRBV3-1 (or the pseudogene TRBV3-2), the J call TRBJ1-3; D is ambiguous. CDR1 and CDR2 (germline): LGHDT, YNNKEL (reference sequence). CDR3 length: 14 residues. Between the trimmed V and J ends, which lost 4 bases and 4 bases, there was a span of 11 bases. The CDR3 nucleotides read TGTGCCAGCAGCCCCGGAGCGGGAGGAAACACCATATATTTT. Amino acid sequence: CASSPGAGGNTIYF.

The CDR3 here is CASSYFLGSREQFF. CDR3 bases: TGTGCCAGCAGTTATTTTTTGGGGTCTCGGGAGCAGTTCTTC. This sequence joins TRBV6-2 or TRBV6-3 and TRBJ2-1; D gene unclear. V lost 3 bases and J lost 10, with 16 bases in between. The CDR3 has 14 residues. Germline V gene data show CDR1 as MNHEY and CDR2 as SVGEGT.

The J gene is TRBJ2-1, the V gene TRBV7-9; D is ambiguous. Deletions cut 7 bases from V and 10 bases from J, with 11 bases between. The CDR3 sequence is 11 residues long. Looked up from germline, CDR1 is SEHNR and CDR2 is FQNEAQ (reference sequence). This chain's CDR3 is CASIGVGEQFF. The CDR3 DNA sequence: TGTGCCAGCATTGGGGTAGGAGAGCAGTTCTTC. The full variable domain, in which reference TRBV7-9 and TRBJ2-1 provide the parts outside the CDR3, is DTGVSQNPRHKITKRGQNVTFRCDPISEHNRLYWYRQTLGQGPEFLTYFQNEAQLEKSRLLSDRFSAERPKGSFSTLEIQRTEQGDSAMYLCASIGVGEQFFGPGTRLTVL.

The rearrangement links TRBV7-1 to TRBJ2-6; tentative D call: TRBD1 (5 bases). TRBV7-1 is an open reading frame whose function is uncertain. The CDR3 is made up of 18 amino acids. Trimming cost V 4 bases and J 10 bases, with 26 bases left between them. CDR3 in amino acids: CASSFQRHEDKVGNVLTF. As DNA, the CDR3 is TGTGCCAGCAGCTTTCAACGTCACGAGGACAAAGTCGGGAACGTCCTGACTTTC.

This clone was detected a few times. The V gene is TRBV27, the J gene TRBJ1-2; D gene uncertain. CDR3 size: 13 residues. The V and J ends lost 10 bases and 2 bases respectively, with 14 bases between them. Germline assignment: CDR1 MNHEY and CDR2 SMNVEV (reference sequence). The CDR3, as DNA: TGTGCCACCCGAGCCGTGGGGAACTATGGCTACACCTTC. Its protein product is CATRAVGNYGYTF.

With respect to this clone: This CDR3 is also generated by other DNA sequences in the sample. The chain has TRBV27 and TRBJ1-2, with 7 nucleotides matching TRBD1. The CDR3 loop spans 12 amino acids. The V segment lost 4 bases and the J segment 8 bases; nucleotides outside the gene matches: 4. Germline V gene lookup returns CDR1 MNHEY and CDR2 SMNVEV (reference sequence). The CDR3 coding sequence is TGTGCCAGCAGTTCTCACAGGGGCGGCTACACCTTC. It yields the protein CASSSHRGGYTF.

This chain uses TRBV3-1 (or the pseudogene TRBV3-2) with TRBJ2-4; 9 bases map to TRBD2. The CDR3 covers 17 residues. Germline loops: CDR1 LGHDT, CDR2 YNNKEL (reference sequence). V dropped 0 bases and J dropped 9; count of bases not matched to a gene: 12. The CDR3, as DNA: TGTGCCAGCAGCCAAGACCGACTAGCGGCGACCCGGGGCATTCAGTACTTC. Translating gives CASSQDRLAATRGIQYF.

Here the CDR3 DNA reads TGTGCCAGCAGTGAGACAGGACCCACAGATACGCAGTATTTT. Amino acids: CASSETGPTDTQYF. This chain joins TRBV2 and TRBJ2-3; the D gene is possibly TRBD1 (6 bases). The CDR3 consists of 14 residues. V lost 3 bases to trimming and J lost 2 bases, with 9 bases between them. Per germline, CDR1 SNHLY and CDR2 FYNNEI.

V gene TRBV13 combines with J gene TRBJ2-7; D might be TRBD2 (6 bases). V lost 2 bases and J lost 3, with 11 bases in between. Germline V gene lookup returns CDR1 PRHDT and CDR2 FYEKMQ (reference sequence). The CDR3 is 14 amino acids. The CDR3 DNA reads TGTGCCAGCAGCTTATCCGGGGGAAGCTACGAGCAGTACTTC. Translation gives CASSLSGGSYEQYF.

V gene TRBV6-5 combines with J gene TRBJ1-2, with D possibly TRBD1 on 5 matching bases. CDR3 size: 12 residues. From germline, CDR1 is MNHEY and CDR2 SVGAGI. The V gene lost 7 bases and the J gene lost 3 bases, with 9 bases spanning the gap. CDR3 DNA sequence: TGTGCCAGCATCGGGGGAGACTATGGCTACACCTTC. This encodes CASIGGDYGYTF.

There are a few counts of this clone. Other nucleotide sequences from this sample produce the same CDR3. This chain joins TRBV6-1 and TRBJ1-5; D is undetermined. V lost 3 bases to trimming and J lost 5 bases, with 8 bases between them. This CDR3 contains 13 residues. Germline-derived CDR1 and CDR2 are MNHNS and SASEGT. CDR3 DNA sequence: TGTGCCAGCAGTGAGACCCGCGATCAGCCCCAGCATTTT. This translates into CASSETRDQPQHF.

The chain combines TRBV19 with TRBJ2-6, with no clear D. Germline-derived CDR1 and CDR2 are LNHDA and SQIVND (reference sequence). This CDR3 is 15 amino acids long. Trimming took off 9 bases at V and 0 bases at J, with 12 bases between the two ends. This chain's CDR3 is CASARPTSGANVLTF. As DNA, the CDR3 is TGTGCCAGCGCGAGACCGACCTCTGGGGCCAACGTCCTGACTTTC. Supplemented by reference TRBV19 and TRBJ2-6, the full variable domain reads DGGITQSPKYLFRKEGQNVTLSCEQNLNHDAMYWYRQDPGQGLRLIYYSQIVNDFQKGDIAEGYSVSREKKESFPLTVTSAQKNPTAFYLCASARPTSGANVLTFGAGSRLTVL.

In the case of this clone: Other nucleotide sequences from this sample produce the same CDR3. Here the CDR3 DNA reads TGTGCCAGCAGTTACTCTAGGGGGCCTTACGAGCAGTACTTC. Its translation: CASSYSRGPYEQYF. The rearrangement uses TRBV6-5 and TRBJ2-7, with 7 positions matching TRBD1. With V trimmed by 0 bases and J by 4 bases, 3 bases remained unmatched. CDR1 MNHEY and CDR2 SVGAGI come from the germline V gene. The CDR3 is 14 amino acids.

This chain joins TRBV5-8 and TRBJ1-5, with TRBD1 as a possible D gene (6 bases). Trimming shortened V by 4 bases and J by 7 bases, and 18 bases separated the two germline ends. The length of the CDR3 is 15 residues. Looked up from germline, CDR1 is SGHTS and CDR2 is YDEGEE. The CDR3 region is CASSPTGGGGQPQHF. The CDR3 coding sequence is TGTGCCAGCAGCCCGACAGGTGGGGGAGGGCAGCCCCAGCATTTT.

This clone was counted a single time. The genes are TRBV5-1 and TRBJ1-1; weak D call: TRBD1 (5 bases). The germline V and J ends were trimmed by 2 bases and 2 bases, with 10 bases remaining between them. Germline CDR1 reads SGHRS; CDR2 reads YFSETQ. The CDR3 spans 14 residues. The CDR3 sequence: CASSFDSINTEAFF. For the CDR3, the DNA is TGCGCCAGCAGCTTTGACAGTATCAACACTGAAGCTTTCTTT.

The chain uses TRBV6-5 and TRBJ1-3, with a weak D call TRBD1 (6 bases). V lost 7 bases and J 2 bases, leaving 12 bases between the germline ends. The germline CDR1 and CDR2 sequences are MNHEY and SVGAGI. This CDR3 region has 14 residues. DNA of the CDR3: TGTGCCAGCACCCAGGGGTTTGCTGGAAACACCATATATTTT. The encoded protein is CASTQGFAGNTIYF.

The V gene is TRBV24-1, the J gene TRBJ2-1; the match to TRBD1 covers 8 bases. Germline V gene sequence: CDR1 KGHDR, CDR2 SFDVKD. The ends lost 7 bases at V and 4 bases at J; junction bases unmatched: 8. The length of the CDR3 is 15 residues. This chain's CDR3 is CATSKTGDGYNEQFF. The CDR3, as DNA: TGTGCCACCAGCAAGACAGGGGATGGTTACAATGAGCAGTTCTTC.

The CDR3 bases are TGTGCCAGCAGTTACTCGGGGGGTGGAGGCTACACCTTC. This encodes CASSYSGGGGYTF. The chain uses TRBV6-5 and TRBJ1-2; tentatively, D is TRBD1 (5 bases). Per germline, CDR1 MNHEY and CDR2 SVGAGI. The V end was cut by 0 bases, the J end by 8 bases, with 10 bases between. This CDR3 has 13 amino acids.